This T cell receptor (beta chain) was observed in a study of cytomegalovirus exposure and HLA in healthy donors. Overall study context: The same platform was used for the 120 validation repertoires and the approximately 670 first-cohort repertoires, a later analysis reported.

The CDR3 sequence is 16 residues long. V gave up 7 bases and J gave up 0 bases, with 16 bases separating them. Looked up from germline, CDR1 is SGHRS and CDR2 is YFSETQ. Clones were read by immunoSEQ multiplex PCR, and TCRdb kept only the in-frame ones, dropping some. The sample has roughly 200,000 clones; 80% to 85% are singletons. Whole-study findings and limits: Most observed TCR sequences were rare, whereas some public TCRs were detected in many donors. Later, an analysis found that TCR clusters from the first cohort tended to co-occur in the roughly 110 validation repertoires.

To note about this clone: As yet, its antigen is unknown.

Sequencing was done on a sample of PBMCs. The sequence was collected from a woman between 25 and 40 years old in good health and CMV-seronegative. This chain links TRBV5-1 with TRBJ2-2; tentatively, D is TRBD1 (5 bases). The CDR3 sequence: CASRTMDTTNTGELFF. CDR3 DNA sequence: TGCGCCAGCCGAACCATGGACACCACGAACACCGGGGAGCTGTTTTTT.